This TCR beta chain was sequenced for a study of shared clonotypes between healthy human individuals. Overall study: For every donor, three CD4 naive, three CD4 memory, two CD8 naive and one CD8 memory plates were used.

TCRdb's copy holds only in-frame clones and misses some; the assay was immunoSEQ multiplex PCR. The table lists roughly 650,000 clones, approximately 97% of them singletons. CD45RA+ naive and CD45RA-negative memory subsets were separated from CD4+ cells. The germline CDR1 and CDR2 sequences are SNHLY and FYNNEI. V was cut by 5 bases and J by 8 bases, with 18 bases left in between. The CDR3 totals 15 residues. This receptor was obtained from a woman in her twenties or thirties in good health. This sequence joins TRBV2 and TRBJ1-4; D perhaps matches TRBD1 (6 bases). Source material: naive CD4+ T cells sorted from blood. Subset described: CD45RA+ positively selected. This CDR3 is CASSLDSGGSEKLFF. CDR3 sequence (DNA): TGTGCCAGCAGTTTGGACAGTGGGGGATCCGAAAAACTGTTTTTT.